This T cell receptor beta chain comes out of a study of OX40 agonist ivuxolimab in advanced cancers. Some clones are missing from TCRdb's copy, which holds only in-frame ones; the method was immunoSEQ multiplex PCR. The sample has more than 45,000 clones; roughly 82% are singletons. Samples of blood were obtained at baseline, on cycle 4 day 1, and on cycle 7 day 1. The CDR3 extends over 16 amino acids. Germline V lookup: CDR1 SGHAT, CDR2 FQNNGV. V gave up 5 bases and J gave up 7 bases; unmatched junction bases: 14. This clonotype was sampled from an adult with an advanced solid tumor such as melanoma, head and neck, liver or kidney cancer. This chain joins TRBV11-2 and TRBJ2-7, with 10 bases that match TRBD1. The starting material was CD4+ or CD8+ T cells sorted from blood, obtained in a trial of the OX40 agonist ivuxolimab. This CDR3 reads CASSNVFRDRGGEQYF. In nucleotides, the CDR3 is TGTGCCAGCAGCAACGTGTTTAGGGACAGGGGTGGGGAGCAGTACTTC. The whole variable domain, remainder taken from reference TRBV11-2 and TRBJ2-7, is EAGVAQSPRYKIIEKRQSVAFWCNPISGHATLYWYQQILGQGPKLLIQFQNNGVVDDSQLPKDRFSAERLKGVDSTLKIQPAKLEDSAVYLCASSNVFRDRGGEQYFGPGTRLTVT.